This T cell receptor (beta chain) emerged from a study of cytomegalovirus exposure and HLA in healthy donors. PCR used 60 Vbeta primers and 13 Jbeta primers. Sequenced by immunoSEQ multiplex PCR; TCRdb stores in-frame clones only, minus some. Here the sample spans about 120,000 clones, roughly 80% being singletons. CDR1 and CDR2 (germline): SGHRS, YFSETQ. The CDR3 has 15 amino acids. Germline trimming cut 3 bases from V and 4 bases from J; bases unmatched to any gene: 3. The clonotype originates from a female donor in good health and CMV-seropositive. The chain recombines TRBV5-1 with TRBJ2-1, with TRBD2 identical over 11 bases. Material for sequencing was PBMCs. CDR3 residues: CASSSGTSGYNEQFF. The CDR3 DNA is TGCGCCAGCAGCTCCGGGACTAGCGGTTACAATGAGCAGTTCTTC.